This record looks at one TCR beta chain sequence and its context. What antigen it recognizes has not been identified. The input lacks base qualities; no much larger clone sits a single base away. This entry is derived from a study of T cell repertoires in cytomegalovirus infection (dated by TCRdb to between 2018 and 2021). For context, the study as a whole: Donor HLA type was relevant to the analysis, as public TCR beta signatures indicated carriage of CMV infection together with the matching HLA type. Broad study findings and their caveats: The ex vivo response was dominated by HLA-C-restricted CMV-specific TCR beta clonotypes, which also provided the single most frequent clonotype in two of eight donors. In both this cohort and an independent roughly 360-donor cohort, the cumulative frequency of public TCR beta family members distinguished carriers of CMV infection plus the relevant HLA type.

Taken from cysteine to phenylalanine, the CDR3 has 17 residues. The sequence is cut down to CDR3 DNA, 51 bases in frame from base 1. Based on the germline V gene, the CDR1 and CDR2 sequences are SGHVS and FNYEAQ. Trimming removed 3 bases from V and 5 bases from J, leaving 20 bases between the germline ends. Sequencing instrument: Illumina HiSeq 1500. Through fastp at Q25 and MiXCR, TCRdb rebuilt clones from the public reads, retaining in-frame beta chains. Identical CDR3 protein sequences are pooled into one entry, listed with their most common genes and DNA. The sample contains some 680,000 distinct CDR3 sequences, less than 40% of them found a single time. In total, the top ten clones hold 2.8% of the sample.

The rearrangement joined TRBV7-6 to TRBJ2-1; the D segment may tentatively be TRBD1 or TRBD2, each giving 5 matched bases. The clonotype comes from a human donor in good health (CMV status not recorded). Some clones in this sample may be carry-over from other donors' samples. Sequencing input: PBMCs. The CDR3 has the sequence CASSFSGNGAHHNEQFF. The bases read TGTGCCAGCAGCTTTTCTGGTAACGGGGCCCATCACAATGAGCAGTTCTTC.